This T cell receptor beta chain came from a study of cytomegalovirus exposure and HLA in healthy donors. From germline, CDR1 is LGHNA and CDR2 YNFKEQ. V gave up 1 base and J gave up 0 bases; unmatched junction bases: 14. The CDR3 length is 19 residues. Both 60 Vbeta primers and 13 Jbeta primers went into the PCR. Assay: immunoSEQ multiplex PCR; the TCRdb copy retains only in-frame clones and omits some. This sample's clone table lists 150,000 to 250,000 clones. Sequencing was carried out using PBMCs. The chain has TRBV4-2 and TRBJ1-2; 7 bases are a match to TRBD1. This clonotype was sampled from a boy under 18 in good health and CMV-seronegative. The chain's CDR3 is CASSQGGGYGDSTNYGYTF. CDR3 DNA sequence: TGTGCCAGCAGCCAAGGTGGGGGGTATGGGGACAGTACTAACTATGGCTACACCTTC.